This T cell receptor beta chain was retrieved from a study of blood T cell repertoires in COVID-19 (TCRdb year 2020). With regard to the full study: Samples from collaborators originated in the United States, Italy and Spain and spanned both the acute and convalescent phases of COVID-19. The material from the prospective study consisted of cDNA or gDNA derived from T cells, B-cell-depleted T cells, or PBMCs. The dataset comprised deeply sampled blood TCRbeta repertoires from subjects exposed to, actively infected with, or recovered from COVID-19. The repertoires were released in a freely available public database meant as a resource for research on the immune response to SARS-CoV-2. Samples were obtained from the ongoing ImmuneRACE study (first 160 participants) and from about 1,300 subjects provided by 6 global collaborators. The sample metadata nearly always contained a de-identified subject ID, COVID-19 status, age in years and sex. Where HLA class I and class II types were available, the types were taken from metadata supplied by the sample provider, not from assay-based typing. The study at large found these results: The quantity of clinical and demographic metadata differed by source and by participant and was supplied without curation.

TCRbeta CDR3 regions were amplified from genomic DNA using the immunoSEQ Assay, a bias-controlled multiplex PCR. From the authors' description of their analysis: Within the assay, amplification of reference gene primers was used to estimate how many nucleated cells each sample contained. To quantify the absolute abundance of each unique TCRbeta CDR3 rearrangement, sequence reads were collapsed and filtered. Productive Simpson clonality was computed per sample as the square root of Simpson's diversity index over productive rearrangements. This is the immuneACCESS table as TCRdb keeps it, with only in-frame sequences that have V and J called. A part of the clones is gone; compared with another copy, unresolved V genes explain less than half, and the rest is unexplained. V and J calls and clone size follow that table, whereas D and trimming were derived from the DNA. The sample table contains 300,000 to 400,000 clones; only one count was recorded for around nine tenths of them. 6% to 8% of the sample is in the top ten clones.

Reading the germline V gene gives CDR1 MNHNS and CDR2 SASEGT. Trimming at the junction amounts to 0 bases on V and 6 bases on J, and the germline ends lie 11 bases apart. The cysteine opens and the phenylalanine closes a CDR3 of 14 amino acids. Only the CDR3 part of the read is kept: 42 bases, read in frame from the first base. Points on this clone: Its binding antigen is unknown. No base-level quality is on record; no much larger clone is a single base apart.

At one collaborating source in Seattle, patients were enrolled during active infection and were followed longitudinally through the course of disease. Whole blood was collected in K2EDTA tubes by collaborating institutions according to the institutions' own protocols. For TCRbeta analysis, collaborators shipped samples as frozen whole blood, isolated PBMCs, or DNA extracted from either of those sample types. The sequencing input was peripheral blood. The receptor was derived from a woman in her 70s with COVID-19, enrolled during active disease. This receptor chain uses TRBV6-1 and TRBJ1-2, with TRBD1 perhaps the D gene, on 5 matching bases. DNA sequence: TGTGCCAGCAGTGAAGCGATCAGGGTAGATGGCTACACCTTC. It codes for CASSEAIRVDGYTF.